This entry lists 20 T cell receptor beta chains sequenced from one sample in a study of blood T cell repertoires in COVID-19. Sequencing was performed with immunoSEQ multiplex PCR; in TCRdb, only in-frame clones are kept and a portion is missing. The data show approximately 440,000 clones, with around 89% seen just once and approximately 12% held by the top ten. Sequencing used peripheral blood. The source of these receptors is a woman between 50 and 59 years old with COVID-19, enrolled during active disease.

The rearrangement joins TRBV12-5 to TRBJ1-5; possible D gene TRBD1, 6 bases. V lost 1 base and J 5 bases, leaving 12 bases between the germline ends. Germline V gives CDR1 LGHNT, CDR2 FRNRAP. This CDR3 is built from 15 residues. CDR3 in amino acids: CASGLDGQPHQPQHF. Written as DNA, the CDR3 is TGTGCTAGTGGTTTGGACGGACAGCCCCATCAGCCCCAGCATTTT.

The chain couples TRBV19 to TRBJ1-3; unclear D gene. The germline CDR1 and CDR2 sequences are LNHDA and SQIVND (reference sequence). V shed 3 bases and J shed 0 bases, with 9 bases lying between them. The CDR3 length is 15 residues. The CDR3 coding sequence is TGTGCCAGTAGTATCTCGGCAGGCTCTGGAAACACCATATATTTT. Translation gives CASSISAGSGNTIYF.

This clone was recorded only once. The J gene is TRBJ1-2, the V gene TRBV9, with D unclear. CDR3 size: 14 residues. Germline-derived CDR1 and CDR2 are SGDLS and YYNGEE. The V gene lost 0 bases and the J gene lost 0 bases, with 6 bases spanning the gap. The CDR3 region has the DNA TGTGCCAGCAGCGTAGGATCTACTAACTATGGCTACACCTTC. It translates to CASSVGSTNYGYTF. The whole variable domain, remainder taken from reference TRBV9 and TRBJ1-2, is DSGVTQTPKHLITATGQRVTLRCSPRSGDLSVYWYQQSLDQGLQFLIQYYNGEERAKGNILERFSAQQFPDLHSELNLSSLELGDSALYFCASSVGSTNYGYTFGSGTRLTVV.

The chain recombines TRBV5-6 with TRBJ1-2, with TRBD1 identical over 8 bases. V was clipped by 7 bases and J by 5 bases; unmatched bases: 4. CDR3 size: 12 residues. In germline, CDR1 is SGHDT, CDR2 YYEEEE. This CDR3 reads CASGQGAYGYTF. CDR3 nucleotide sequence: TGTGCCAGCGGGCAGGGGGCTTATGGCTACACCTTC.

The chain employs TRBV7-8 and TRBJ1-1; D is uncertain. Germline CDR1 SGHVS, CDR2 FQNEAQ. The V end lost 1 base, the J end lost 1 base, and 7 bases lay between the germline ends. This CDR3 region has 14 residues. Here the CDR3 DNA reads TGTGCCAGCAGCTTAGGACGGGGGAACACTGAAGCTTTCTTT. Protein sequence: CASSLGRGNTEAFF.

The chain has TRBV3-1 (or the pseudogene TRBV3-2) and TRBJ1-1; D is possibly TRBD1 (6 bases). The CDR3 extends over 13 amino acids. Looked up from germline, CDR1 is LGHDT and CDR2 is YNNKEL (reference sequence). Trimming cost V 4 bases and J 5 bases, with 11 bases left between them. The CDR3 reads CASSPRQVTEAFF. The CDR3 coding sequence is TGTGCCAGCAGCCCCCGACAGGTTACTGAAGCTTTCTTT.

The chain recombines TRBV20-1 with TRBJ1-1, with D uncertain. V lost 3 bases and J 3 bases, leaving 5 bases between the germline ends. Germline-derived CDR1 and CDR2 are DFQATT and SNEGSKA (reference sequence). This CDR3 has 11 residues. The CDR3 nucleotides read TGCAGTGCTAGTCGTTACACTGAAGCTTTCTTT. Amino acids: CSASRYTEAFF.

The chain links TRBV11-3 to TRBJ1-1; D gene unclear. This CDR3 is built from 15 residues. The germline gives CDR1 SGHNT, CDR2 YENEEA. Trimming pared 0 bases from V and 1 base from J, leaving 9 bases between. Here the CDR3 reads CASSLDFHKNTEAFF. The CDR3 nucleotides read TGTGCCAGCAGCTTAGATTTTCACAAGAACACTGAAGCTTTCTTT.

The chain combines TRBV5-4 with TRBJ2-7; D ambiguous. Trimming took 4 bases from V and 2 from J, leaving 10 bases between them. The CDR3 has 13 residues. The germline V gene has CDR1 SGHNT and CDR2 YYREEE (reference sequence). The CDR3 spells CASSHNSAYEQYF. The CDR3 bases are TGTGCCAGCAGCCATAATAGTGCCTACGAGCAGTACTTC. The full variable domain, rest sourced from reference TRBV5-4 and TRBJ2-7, is ETGVTQSPTHLIKTRGQQVTLRCSSQSGHNTVSWYQQALGQGPQFIFQYYREEENGRGNFPPRFSGLQFPNYSSELNVNALELDDSALYLCASSHNSAYEQYFGPGTRLTVT.

This clone was recorded only once. This chain uses TRBV5-1 with TRBJ1-4, with D possibly matching TRBD1 (5 bases). Trimming removed 0 bases at V and 8 bases at J, with 11 bases between. There are 14 residues in the CDR3. Germline CDR1 SGHRS, CDR2 YFSETQ. CDR3 protein: CASSLGHRGEKLFF. In DNA, the CDR3 is TGCGCCAGCAGCTTGGGGCACCGGGGGGAAAAACTGTTTTTT.

The V gene is TRBV18, the J gene TRBJ1-4; 8 nucleotides match TRBD1. V lost 3 bases and J lost 12; bases outside the gene matches: 6. The CDR3 is 13 residues long. Germline lookup yields CDR1 KGHSH and CDR2 LQKENI. CDR3 nucleotide sequence: TGTGCCAGCTCACCTTTTCAGGGGGCGGAACTGTTTTTT. Its protein product is CASSPFQGAELFF.

The chain couples TRBV28 to TRBJ1-2; 9 bases are a match to TRBD1. The CDR3 is made up of 13 amino acids. V gave up 5 bases and J gave up 7 bases; unmatched junction bases: 5. Germline V CDR1 and CDR2: MDHEN, SYDVKM. The CDR3 coding sequence is TGTGCCAGCAGTGGGACAGGGAGGGGTGGCTACACCTTC. This gives the protein CASSGTGRGGYTF.

The chain couples TRBV6-2 or TRBV6-3 to TRBJ2-7, with TRBD2 matching 7 bases. This CDR3 spans 15 amino acids. The V gene's germline CDR1 is MNHEY and CDR2 SVGEGT. V shed 5 bases and J 1 base; nucleotides not matched to a gene: 8. The CDR3 region has the DNA TGTGCCAGCAGTCCCGGACTAGTCACATCCTACGAGCAGTACTTC. Encoded protein: CASSPGLVTSYEQYF.

V is TRBV9 and J is TRBJ1-4; D possibly corresponds to TRBD1 (6 bases). The CDR3 sequence is 16 residues long. In germline, CDR1 is SGDLS, CDR2 YYNGEE. V was pared by 4 bases and J by 0 bases, with 13 bases between. DNA for the CDR3: TGTGCCAGCAGCATCGGACAGAGCTCAACTAATGAAAAACTGTTTTTT. It codes for CASSIGQSSTNEKLFF.

This chain links TRBV24-1 with TRBJ1-1; 9 nucleotides line up with TRBD1. The CDR3 loop spans 15 amino acids. Trimming took 12 bases from V and 0 from J; bases not matched to a gene: 10. Germline V gene lookup returns CDR1 KGHDR and CDR2 SFDVKD. CDR3 coding DNA: TGTGCCTCGAACTGGGGGGACAGGGTGAACACTGAAGCTTTCTTT. Its translation: CASNWGDRVNTEAFF.

This clone was observed a few times. The rearrangement uses TRBV3-1 (or the pseudogene TRBV3-2) and TRBJ1-5; D possibly corresponds to TRBD1 (5 bases). V was shortened by 2 bases and J by 3 bases, with 11 bases between the two germline ends. This CDR3 contains 15 residues. Germline assignment: CDR1 LGHDT and CDR2 YNNKEL (reference sequence). The CDR3 protein is CASSQTGDINQPQHF. In nucleotides, the CDR3 is TGTGCCAGCAGCCAAACAGGAGACATCAATCAGCCCCAGCATTTT.

The chain has TRBV6-5 and TRBJ1-1; a possible D gene is TRBD1 (5 bases). Trimming took off 2 bases at V and 4 bases at J, with 8 bases between the two ends. This CDR3 contains 13 residues. Germline V gene sequence: CDR1 MNHEY, CDR2 SVGAGI. In nucleotides, the CDR3 is TGTGCCAGCAGTTACCGTACAGGCACTGAAGCTTTCTTT. Translating it yields CASSYRTGTEAFF.

This clone was found once. This chain joins TRBV6-5 and TRBJ2-2, with 7 bases identical to TRBD2. The CDR3 loop spans 14 amino acids. Germline V gene data show CDR1 as MNHEY and CDR2 as SVGAGI. V trimming: 4 bases; J trimming: 5 bases; junction bases outside the gene matches: 4. The CDR3 sequence: CASSLAGATGELFF. In nucleotides, the CDR3 is TGTGCCAGCAGTTTGGCGGGAGCGACCGGGGAGCTGTTTTTT.

In its sample, this clone was seen once. V is TRBV12-5 and J is TRBJ1-5, with TRBD1 matching over 10 bases. The CDR3 runs 16 residues. V lost 3 bases and J lost 6; bases outside the gene matches: 8. Germline V gene data show CDR1 as LGHNT and CDR2 as FRNRAP. In DNA form, the CDR3 reads TGTGCTAGTGGTTTTGGGTACGGGACAGGGGCTCAGCCCCAGCATTTT. Protein product: CASGFGYGTGAQPQHF.

The chain carries TRBV6-5 and TRBJ1-6; the match to TRBD1 covers 7 bases. The germline V gene has CDR1 MNHEY and CDR2 SVGAGI. CDR3 length: 14 residues. After removal of 8 bases from V and 7 bases from J, the junction contained 8 bases not matched to a gene. The CDR3 DNA is TGTGCCAGCGGGCCAGACAGGGTCAATTCACCCCTCCACTTT. Protein product: CASGPDRVNSPLHF.